This T cell receptor beta chain was captured by sequencing in a study of T cells in women clearing cervical HPV infection. Study as a whole: With HLA typing for only a few women, HLA confounding remains possible.

As to this clone: The read ends 3 residues shy of where the CDR3 ends; the end is completed using the germline J gene.

The germline CDR1 and CDR2 sequences are PRHDT and FYEKMQ (reference sequence). The CDR3 sequence is 16 residues long. TCRdb's table, derived via immunoSEQ multiplex PCR, lists solely in-frame clones and lacks some. Recorded here are tens of thousands of clones; the top ten clones represent about 0.97%. This rearrangement joins TRBV13 to TRBJ1-1; 12 bases map to TRBD1. Material: blood buffy coat. The clonotype was recovered from a woman between 18 and 70 years old with a cervical HPV16 infection that either progressed to CIN3+ or cleared (not recorded which). Incomplete CDR3 DNA: TGTGCCAGCAGCCCGCCGGGACAGGGGGCGAAGGAGACA. Encoded protein: CASSPPGQGAKET. The full CDR3 reads CASSPPGQGAKETAFF.